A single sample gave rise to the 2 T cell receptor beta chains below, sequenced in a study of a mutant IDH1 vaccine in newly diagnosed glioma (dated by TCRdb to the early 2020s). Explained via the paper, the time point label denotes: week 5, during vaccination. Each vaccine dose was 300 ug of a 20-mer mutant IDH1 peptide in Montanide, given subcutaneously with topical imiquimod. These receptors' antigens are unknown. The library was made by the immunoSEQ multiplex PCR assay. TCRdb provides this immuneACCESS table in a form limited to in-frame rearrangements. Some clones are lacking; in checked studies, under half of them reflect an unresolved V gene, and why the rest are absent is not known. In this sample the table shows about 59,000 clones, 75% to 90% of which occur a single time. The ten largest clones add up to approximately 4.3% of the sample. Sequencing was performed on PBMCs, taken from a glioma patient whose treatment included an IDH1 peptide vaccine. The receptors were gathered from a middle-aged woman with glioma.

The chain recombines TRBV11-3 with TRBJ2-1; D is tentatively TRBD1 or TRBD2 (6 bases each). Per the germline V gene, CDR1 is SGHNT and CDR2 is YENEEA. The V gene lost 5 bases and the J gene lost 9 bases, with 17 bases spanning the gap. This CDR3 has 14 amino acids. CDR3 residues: CASSRRGEGGEQFF. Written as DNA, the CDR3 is TGTGCCAGCAGCCGAAGGGGGGAAGGAGGTGAGCAGTTCTTC. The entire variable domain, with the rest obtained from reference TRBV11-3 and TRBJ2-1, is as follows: EAGVVQSPRYKIIEKKQPVAFWCNPISGHNTLYWYLQNLGQGPELLIRYENEEAVDDSQLPKDRFSAERLKGVDSTLKIQPAELGDSAVYLCASSRRGEGGEQFFGPGTRLTVL.

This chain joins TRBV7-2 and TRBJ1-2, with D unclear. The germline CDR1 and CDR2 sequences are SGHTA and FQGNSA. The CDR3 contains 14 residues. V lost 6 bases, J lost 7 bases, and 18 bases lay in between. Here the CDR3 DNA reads TGTGCCAGCAGTCAACTCCCAAATAGCGGTGGCTACACCTTC. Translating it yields CASSQLPNSGGYTF.